Sequencing of this TCR beta chain was carried out in a study of T cells in Graves' hyperthyroidism and ophthalmopathy. V was pared by 6 bases and J by 7 bases, with 11 bases of the junction left unmatched. The CDR3 has 15 residues. Germline V CDR1 and CDR2: MNHEY, SVGEGT. The source material, RNA transcripts, was used to amplify TCR beta CDR3 regions. HTBI primers were the set used in a first-round RT-PCR of the TCR CDR3. TCRdb passed the multiplex PCR reads through MiXCR, listing each CDR3 protein once. The sample holds 600,000 to 650,000 distinct CDR3 sequences, around 16% seen once. Sequencing used blood. The TCR was taken from a woman in her thirties with Graves' hyperthyroidism. This chain connects TRBV6-2 or TRBV6-3 to TRBJ1-5; 8 nucleotides match TRBD1. The CDR3: CASRPATGDVQPQHF. CDR3 sequence (DNA): TGTGCCAGCAGACCAGCGACAGGGGATGTACAGCCCCAGCATTTT.